The 26 T cell receptor beta chains in this list originate from one sample, sequenced in a study of shared clonotypes between healthy human individuals. It was CD45RO-negative cells, positively selected for CCR7, that made up naive CD8 cells, with terminally differentiated effector memory CD45RA+ cells excluded. Sequencing used immunoSEQ multiplex PCR; TCRdb keeps in-frame clones, though not all of them. The sample lists around 1,900,000 clones; 90% to 95% were seen once. Sequencing used naive CD8+ T cells from PBMCs. These receptors originate from a man aged 18 to 29 in good health. Some clones in this sample may be carry-over from other donors' samples.

V is TRBV4-3 and J is TRBJ2-5, with D perhaps matching TRBD2 (5 bases). Looked up from germline, CDR1 is LGHNA and CDR2 is YSLEER. Deletions cut 1 base from V and 2 bases from J, with 14 bases between. The CDR3 runs to 16 residues. In DNA, the CDR3 is TGCGCCAGCAGCCAAGCGAGAGGGCTCGGGCAAGAGACCCAGTACTTC. It yields the protein CASSQARGLGQETQYF.

The chain links TRBV27 to TRBJ2-1; the match to TRBD2 covers 7 bases. Trimming took 2 bases from V and 4 from J; bases not matched to a gene: 8. Germline V gene lookup returns CDR1 MNHEY and CDR2 SMNVEV (reference sequence). The CDR3 totals 16 residues. In DNA form, the CDR3 reads TGTGCCAGCAGTTTAGAGCGGGATCCTATTTACAATGAGCAGTTCTTC. Translated, it gives CASSLERDPIYNEQFF.

The chain carries TRBV7-8 and TRBJ2-1, with TRBD2 as a possible D gene (6 bases). The CDR3 runs to 15 residues. With 0 bases removed from V and 4 bases from J, the gap between germline ends came to 10 bases. From germline, CDR1 is SGHVS and CDR2 FQNEAQ. CDR3 in amino acids: CASSLARGTYNEQFF. In nucleotides, the CDR3 is TGTGCCAGCAGCTTAGCGCGGGGCACTTACAATGAGCAGTTCTTC.

The chain employs TRBV9 and TRBJ2-7; the match to TRBD2 covers 14 bases. Losses at the gene ends were 4 bases for V and 3 bases for J; bases not matched to a gene: 6. This CDR3 has 16 residues. Germline loops: CDR1 SGDLS, CDR2 YYNGEE. The CDR3 region is CASSPGLAGDHYEQYF. The DNA for the CDR3 is TGTGCCAGCAGCCCGGGACTAGCGGGAGACCACTACGAGCAGTACTTC.

Points on this clone: The identical CDR3 is also encoded by other nucleotide sequences in the sample. The rearrangement uses TRBV6-4 and TRBJ1-1; possibly TRBD1 for D (5 bases). This CDR3 has 13 amino acids. The germline V gene has CDR1 MRHNA and CDR2 SNTAGT. The ends were cut back, 3 bases at V and 4 bases at J, with 9 bases in the middle. This chain's CDR3 is CASSELRGTEAFF. CDR3 bases: TGTGCCAGCAGTGAATTAAGGGGCACTGAAGCTTTCTTT.

V and J are TRBV27 and TRBJ2-2; D is unclear. From germline, CDR1 is MNHEY and CDR2 SMNVEV (reference sequence). The CDR3 covers 15 residues. V gave up 4 bases and J gave up 0 bases, with 9 bases separating them. In DNA, the CDR3 is TGTGCCAGCAGTTGGAGCAGCGCGAACACCGGGGAGCTGTTTTTT. Protein: CASSWSSANTGELFF.

This clone was counted a few times. Within the sample, other DNA sequences also encode this same CDR3. V and J are TRBV27 and TRBJ2-3; D remains unclear. Looked up from germline, CDR1 is MNHEY and CDR2 is SMNVEV (reference sequence). The CDR3 has 14 residues. V was clipped by 1 base and J by 4 bases, with 9 bases between them. CDR3 DNA sequence: TGTGCCAGCAGTTTATTTGGCAGTTCAGATACGCAGTATTTT. Translated: CASSLFGSSDTQYF.

The rearrangement joins TRBV29-1 to TRBJ1-1; D gene uncertain. CDR1 SQVTM and CDR2 ANQGSEA come from the germline V gene. Trimming removed 7 bases from V and 0 bases from J, with 6 bases in between. The CDR3 sequence is 11 residues long. CDR3 nucleotide sequence: TGCAGCGCCCGCATGAACACTGAAGCTTTCTTT. It yields the protein CSARMNTEAFF.

The chain recombines TRBV27 with TRBJ2-5; unclear D gene. The germline V gene has CDR1 MNHEY and CDR2 SMNVEV (reference sequence). Trimming took off 5 bases at V and 10 bases at J, with 14 bases between the two ends. CDR3 length: 12 residues. The CDR3 loop is CASSPLPPSQYF. The CDR3 DNA follows: TGTGCCAGCAGTCCTTTGCCCCCGAGCCAGTACTTC.

This sequence joins TRBV9 and TRBJ1-4; perhaps TRBD1 as D (6 bases). With 4 bases removed from V and 6 bases from J, the gap between germline ends came to 19 bases. The CDR3 is 16 amino acids. Germline V lookup: CDR1 SGDLS, CDR2 YYNGEE. As DNA, the CDR3 is TGTGCCAGCAGCCCACACAGGGTATCGGTCGATGAAAAACTGTTTTTT. Encoded protein: CASSPHRVSVDEKLFF.

With regard to this clone: A clone one base away is much larger, so this may be a read error. Other DNA sequences in this specimen translate into the identical CDR3. V usage is TRBV4-3 and J usage is TRBJ2-1; a weak D match, TRBD2 (6 bases). Germline-derived CDR1 and CDR2 are LGHNA and YSLEER. The ends were cut back, 4 bases at V and 0 bases at J, with 10 bases in the middle. The CDR3 sequence is 15 residues long. The CDR3 DNA is TGCGCCAGCAGCCCGGACGGGAGCTCCTACAATGAGCAGTTCTTC. Encoded protein: CASSPDGSSYNEQFF.

Turning to this clone: The same CDR3 is also encoded by other DNA sequences in this sample. V gene TRBV27 combines with J gene TRBJ2-7; no firm D call. The CDR3 length is 13 residues. V was shortened by 0 bases and J by 3 bases, with 6 bases between the two germline ends. Germline V lookup: CDR1 MNHEY, CDR2 SMNVEV (reference sequence). DNA for the CDR3: TGTGCCAGCAGTTTATCCGCCTACTACGAGCAGTACTTC. Translation gives CASSLSAYYEQYF.

The rearrangement uses TRBV5-1 and TRBJ2-2, with D possibly matching TRBD2 (6 bases). The V end was cut by 2 bases, the J end by 5 bases, with 13 bases between. The CDR3 covers 15 residues. Germline CDR1 is SGHRS and CDR2 is YFSETQ. In DNA, the CDR3 is TGCGCCAGCAGCTTTTCCAACGGGGGAACCGGGGAGCTGTTTTTT. Protein sequence: CASSFSNGGTGELFF.

The chain links TRBV28 to TRBJ1-1, with D possibly matching TRBD1 (5 bases). Germline V gives CDR1 MDHEN, CDR2 SYDVKM. This CDR3 region has 15 residues. The germline V and J ends were trimmed by 3 bases and 4 bases, with 15 bases remaining between them. In DNA, the CDR3 is TGTGCCAGCAGTTTGATGGGGGTTATGGGCACTGAAGCTTTCTTT. Protein: CASSLMGVMGTEAFF. Based on the CDR3 plus reference TRBV28 and TRBJ1-1, the full variable domain is DVKVTQSSRYLVKRTGEKVFLECVQDMDHENMFWYRQDPGLGLRLIYFSYDVKMKEKGDIPEGYSVSREKKERFSLILESASTNQTSMYLCASSLMGVMGTEAFFGQGTRLTVV.

This clone appeared a single time. V usage is TRBV28 and J usage is TRBJ2-1; 7 positions match TRBD2. The ends lost 5 bases at V and 5 bases at J; junction bases unmatched: 9. Germline CDR1 is MDHEN and CDR2 is SYDVKM. CDR3 size: 15 residues. CDR3 DNA: TGTGCCAGCAGTGGGCGCGGGGGTAGAGACAATGAGCAGTTCTTC. This sequence encodes CASSGRGGRDNEQFF. Drawing the rest from reference TRBV28 and TRBJ2-1, the complete variable domain is DVKVTQSSRYLVKRTGEKVFLECVQDMDHENMFWYRQDPGLGLRLIYFSYDVKMKEKGDIPEGYSVSREKKERFSLILESASTNQTSMYLCASSGRGGRDNEQFFGPGTRLTVL.

V and J are TRBV19 and TRBJ1-5; D gene ambiguous. The CDR3 spans 15 residues. V was pared by 5 bases and J by 5 bases, with 16 bases between. Germline lookup yields CDR1 LNHDA and CDR2 SQIVND (reference sequence). The CDR3 loop reads CASSAGRPSHQPQHF. The CDR3 coding sequence is TGTGCCAGTAGTGCCGGTAGGCCTTCCCATCAGCCCCAGCATTTT.

Worth noting for this clone: Other DNA variants within this sample encode the same CDR3. This CDR3 reads CASSLLGGNEQFF. The CDR3 DNA reads TGTGCCAGCAGTTTATTGGGGGGGAATGAGCAGTTCTTC. The rearrangement joins TRBV27 to TRBJ2-1; 7 positions match TRBD2. This CDR3 is 13 amino acids long. The trim removed 1 base at V and 7 bases at J, leaving 1 base unmatched. Germline V gene data show CDR1 as MNHEY and CDR2 as SMNVEV (reference sequence).

V is TRBV28 and J is TRBJ1-3; a weak D match, TRBD1 (5 bases). Trimming took 6 bases from V and 0 from J, leaving 18 bases between them. This CDR3 is 17 amino acids long. Germline loops: CDR1 MDHEN, CDR2 SYDVKM. CDR3 nucleotides: TGTGCCAGCAGCCCTTACACAGGAGACCTCTCTGGAAACACCATATATTTT. Protein: CASSPYTGDLSGNTIYF.

This sequence joins TRBV7-9 and TRBJ2-2, with 10 positions matching TRBD1. From germline, CDR1 is SEHNR and CDR2 FQNEAQ (reference sequence). V gave up 8 bases and J gave up 4 bases; unmatched junction bases: 7. There are 15 residues in the CDR3. The CDR3: CASPGQGRITGELFF. The CDR3 DNA follows: TGTGCCAGCCCGGGACAGGGGAGAATCACCGGGGAGCTGTTTTTT.

The chain is built from TRBV28 and TRBJ1-1; 9 positions match TRBD1. The J segment lost 8 bases and the V segment lost 3 bases, leaving 7 bases of the junction unmatched. Germline-derived CDR1 and CDR2 are MDHEN and SYDVKM. The CDR3 is 14 residues long. CDR3 loop: CASSFLTGGAEAFF. CDR3 nucleotide sequence: TGTGCCAGCAGTTTCCTTACAGGGGGCGCGGAAGCTTTCTTT.

On this clone itself: The sample holds other DNA sequences that translate to the same CDR3. J is TRBJ2-5 and V is TRBV27; weak D call: TRBD2 (6 bases). Trimming left V 2 bases short and J 1 base short, with 8 bases between. Germline V gene sequence: CDR1 MNHEY, CDR2 SMNVEV (reference sequence). The length of the CDR3 is 14 residues. The CDR3 DNA follows: TGTGCCAGCAGTTTACGCGGGGCCCAAGAGACCCAGTACTTC. It encodes CASSLRGAQETQYF.

The chain recombines TRBV19 with TRBJ1-1; TRBD1 might be the D (5 bases). V was clipped by 9 bases and J by 0 bases, with 14 bases between them. The CDR3 sequence is 14 residues long. Per germline, CDR1 LNHDA and CDR2 SQIVND (reference sequence). The CDR3 loop reads CASRVKGLNTEAFF. The CDR3 nucleotides are TGTGCCAGCCGCGTGAAGGGACTGAACACTGAAGCTTTCTTT. The full variable domain, in which reference TRBV19 and TRBJ1-1 provide the parts outside the CDR3, is DGGITQSPKYLFRKEGQNVTLSCEQNLNHDAMYWYRQDPGQGLRLIYYSQIVNDFQKGDIAEGYSVSREKKESFPLTVTSAQKNPTAFYLCASRVKGLNTEAFFGQGTRLTVV.

The chain uses TRBV6-5 and TRBJ2-1, with D tentatively TRBD2 (6 bases). Trimming pared 8 bases from V and 2 bases from J, leaving 16 bases between. Germline V CDR1 and CDR2: MNHEY, SVGAGI. The CDR3 totals 15 residues. The CDR3 protein is CASGTGVAAYNEQFF. CDR3 DNA sequence: TGTGCCAGCGGCACGGGGGTAGCGGCCTACAATGAGCAGTTCTTC.

The rearrangement uses TRBV7-3 and TRBJ2-1; 10 positions match TRBD2. Trimming took 4 bases from V and 2 from J; bases not matched to a gene: 5. The CDR3 contains 16 residues. Germline V CDR1 and CDR2: SGHTA, FQGTGA. CDR3 nucleotides: TGTGCCAGCAGCTCGGTAGCGGGAGGTACCTACAATGAGCAGTTCTTC. Translation gives CASSSVAGGTYNEQFF. The full variable domain, with the rest looked up from reference TRBV7-3 and TRBJ2-1, is GAGVSQTPSNKVTEKGKYVELRCDPISGHTALYWYRQSLGQGPEFLIYFQGTGAADDSGLPNDRFFAVRPEGSVSTLKIQRTERGDSAVYLCASSSVAGGTYNEQFFGPGTRLTVL.

Note on this clone: Other DNA sequences in this sample translate to the same CDR3. The CDR3 bases are TGTGCCAGCAGTCCTGACAGGGCCTATGGCTACACCTTC. It is translated as CASSPDRAYGYTF. The chain employs TRBV28 and TRBJ1-2; the match to TRBD1 covers 7 bases. CDR3 length: 13 amino acids. With 5 bases clipped from V and 4 bases from J, the junction kept 4 bases outside the gene matches. Germline loops: CDR1 MDHEN, CDR2 SYDVKM.

A single count supports this clone. This chain connects TRBV7-3 to TRBJ2-3, with a possible D match to TRBD2 (6 bases). Germline V gives CDR1 SGHTA, CDR2 FQGTGA. This CDR3 has 16 amino acids. The ends were cut back, 1 base at V and 1 base at J, with 12 bases in the middle. CDR3: CASSLIGRVGTDTQYF. The CDR3 nucleotides read TGTGCCAGCAGCTTAATCGGGAGAGTTGGCACAGATACGCAGTATTTT.